This entry features one T cell receptor beta chain sequence. It was with random hexamers that about 0.45 to 1 ug RNA was reverse transcribed. TCRdb ran MiXCR on the immunoSEQ multiplex PCR reads and lists one entry per CDR3 protein. Of some 150,000 distinct CDR3 sequences listed, around 96% were seen once; the top ten hold 0.15% to 0.2%. CDR1 SGDLS and CDR2 YYNGEE come from the germline V gene. Trimming took off 4 bases at V and 9 bases at J, with 23 bases between the two ends. The CDR3 runs to 16 residues. Sequencing of TCR beta was performed on blood CD8+ T cells and on blood CD4+ T cells. The authors negatively isolated CD8+ and CD4+ T cells and FACS-enriched TEMRA cells. The data were obtained in a study of CD8 T cells in Susac syndrome. About the research overall: At the time of blood draw, patients with Susac syndrome were therapy-naive, receiving corticosteroids, or receiving intravenous immunoglobulin alone.

The V and J genes are TRBV9 and TRBJ2-1; D is perhaps TRBD2 (6 bases). The receptor was derived from a human donor with Susac syndrome. Sequencing used CD4+ T cells from PBMCs. The DNA for the CDR3 is TGTGCCAGCAGCATTGGAGGCCTAGTAATGGGGGGTGAGCAGTTCTTC. It encodes CASSIGGLVMGGEQFF.